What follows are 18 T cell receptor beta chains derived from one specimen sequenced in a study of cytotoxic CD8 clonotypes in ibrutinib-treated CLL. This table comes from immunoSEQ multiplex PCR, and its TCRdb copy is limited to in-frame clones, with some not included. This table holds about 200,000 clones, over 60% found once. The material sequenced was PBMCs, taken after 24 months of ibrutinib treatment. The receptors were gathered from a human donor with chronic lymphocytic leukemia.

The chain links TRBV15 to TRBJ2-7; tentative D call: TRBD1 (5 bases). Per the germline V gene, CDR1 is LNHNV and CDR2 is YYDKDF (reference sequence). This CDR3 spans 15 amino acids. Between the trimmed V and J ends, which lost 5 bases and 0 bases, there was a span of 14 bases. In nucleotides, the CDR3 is TGTGCCACCAGCGAAACAGGTGCCTACTCCTACGAGCAGTACTTC. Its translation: CATSETGAYSYEQYF.

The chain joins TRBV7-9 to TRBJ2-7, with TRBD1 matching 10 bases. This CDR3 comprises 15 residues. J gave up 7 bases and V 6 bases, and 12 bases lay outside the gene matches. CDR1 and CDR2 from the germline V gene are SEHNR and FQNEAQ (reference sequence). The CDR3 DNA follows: TGTGCCAGCAGTTCGAGGAGGGACAGGGGCGCGGAGCAGTACTTC. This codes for CASSSRRDRGAEQYF.

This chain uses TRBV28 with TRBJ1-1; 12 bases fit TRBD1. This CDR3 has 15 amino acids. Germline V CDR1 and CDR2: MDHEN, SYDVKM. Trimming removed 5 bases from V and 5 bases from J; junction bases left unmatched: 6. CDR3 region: CASSGGTGGRTEAFF. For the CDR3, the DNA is TGTGCCAGCAGTGGGGGGACAGGGGGCCGGACTGAAGCTTTCTTT.

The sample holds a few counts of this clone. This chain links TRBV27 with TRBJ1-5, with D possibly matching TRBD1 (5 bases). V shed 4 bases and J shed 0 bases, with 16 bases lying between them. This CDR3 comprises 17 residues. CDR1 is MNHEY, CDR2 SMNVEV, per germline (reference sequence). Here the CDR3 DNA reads TGTGCCAGCAGTTCCGCACGGGACGCCTATAGCAATCAGCCCCAGCATTTT. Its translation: CASSSARDAYSNQPQHF.

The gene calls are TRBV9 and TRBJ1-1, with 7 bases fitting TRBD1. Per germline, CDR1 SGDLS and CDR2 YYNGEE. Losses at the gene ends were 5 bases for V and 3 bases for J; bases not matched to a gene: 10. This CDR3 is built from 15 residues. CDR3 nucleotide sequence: TGTGCCAGCAGGGGAATACAGGGGTCCGACACTGAAGCTTTCTTT. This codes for CASRGIQGSDTEAFF.

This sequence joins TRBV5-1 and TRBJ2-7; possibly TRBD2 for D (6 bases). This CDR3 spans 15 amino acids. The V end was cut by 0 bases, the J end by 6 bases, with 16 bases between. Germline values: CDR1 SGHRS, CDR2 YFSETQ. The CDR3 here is CASSLDPGEVGEQYF. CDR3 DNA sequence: TGCGCCAGCAGCTTGGACCCGGGAGAGGTGGGCGAGCAGTACTTC.

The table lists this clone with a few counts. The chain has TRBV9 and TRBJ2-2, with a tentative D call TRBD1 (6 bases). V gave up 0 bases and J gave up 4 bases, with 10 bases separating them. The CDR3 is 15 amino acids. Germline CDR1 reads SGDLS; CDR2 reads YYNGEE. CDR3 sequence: CASSVEAGATGELFF. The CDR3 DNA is TGTGCCAGCAGCGTAGAGGCAGGGGCCACCGGGGAGCTGTTTTTT.

The CDR3 loop reads CASSETRTSTEAFF. The CDR3 nucleotides read TGTGCCAGCAGTGAAACACGGACGAGCACTGAAGCTTTCTTT. V is TRBV2 and J is TRBJ1-1; no reliable D call. CDR1 is SNHLY and CDR2 is FYNNEI in the germline V gene. Trimming cost V 2 bases and J 4 bases, with 11 bases left between them. This CDR3 is 14 amino acids long.

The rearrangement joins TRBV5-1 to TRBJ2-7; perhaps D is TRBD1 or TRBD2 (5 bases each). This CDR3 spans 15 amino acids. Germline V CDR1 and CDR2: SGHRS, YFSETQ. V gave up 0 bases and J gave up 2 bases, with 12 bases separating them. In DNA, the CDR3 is TGCGCCAGCAGCTTGGGAGGGACGGTTACCTACGAGCAGTACTTC. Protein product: CASSLGGTVTYEQYF.

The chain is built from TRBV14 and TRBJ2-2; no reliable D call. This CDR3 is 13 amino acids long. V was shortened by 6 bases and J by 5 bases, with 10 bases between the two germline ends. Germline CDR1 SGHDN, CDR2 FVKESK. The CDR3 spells CASRDIATGELFF. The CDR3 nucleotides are TGTGCCAGCAGGGATATTGCGACCGGGGAGCTGTTTTTT.

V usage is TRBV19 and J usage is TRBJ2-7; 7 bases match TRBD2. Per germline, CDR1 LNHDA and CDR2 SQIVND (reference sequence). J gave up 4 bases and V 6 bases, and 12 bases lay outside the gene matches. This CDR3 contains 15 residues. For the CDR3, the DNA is TGTGCCAGTAGAGGGGCGGGAGTTCAATCTTACGAGCAGTACTTC. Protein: CASRGAGVQSYEQYF.

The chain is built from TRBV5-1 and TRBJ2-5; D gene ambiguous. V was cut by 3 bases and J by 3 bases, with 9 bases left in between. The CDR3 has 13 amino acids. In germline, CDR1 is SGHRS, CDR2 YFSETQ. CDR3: CASSSSPEETQYF. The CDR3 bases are TGCGCCAGCAGCTCCAGCCCGGAAGAGACCCAGTACTTC.

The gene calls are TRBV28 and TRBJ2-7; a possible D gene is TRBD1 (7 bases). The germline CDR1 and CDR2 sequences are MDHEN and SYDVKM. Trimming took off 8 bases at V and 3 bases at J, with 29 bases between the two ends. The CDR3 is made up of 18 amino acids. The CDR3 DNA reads TGTGCCAGCTCCCCATATGGAGGGGGCGCGGGTTTAAGCTACGAGCAGTACTTC. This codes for CASSPYGGGAGLSYEQYF. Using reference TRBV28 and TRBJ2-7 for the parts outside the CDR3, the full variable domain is DVKVTQSSRYLVKRTGEKVFLECVQDMDHENMFWYRQDPGLGLRLIYFSYDVKMKEKGDIPEGYSVSREKKERFSLILESASTNQTSMYLCASSPYGGGAGLSYEQYFGPGTRLTVT.

In DNA, the CDR3 is TGTGCCTGGAGCAGGGGGGGGATGGGCTATGGCTACACCTTC. It specifies CAWSRGGMGYGYTF. The chain carries TRBV30 and TRBJ1-2, with 7 nucleotides matching TRBD1. V was clipped by 3 bases and J by 4 bases; unmatched bases: 8. Germline loops: CDR1 GTSNPN, CDR2 SVGIG (reference sequence). The CDR3 runs 14 residues. The variable domain in full, completed from reference TRBV30 and TRBJ1-2, reads SQTIHQWPATLVQPVGSPLSLECTVEGTSNPNLYWYRQAAGRGLQLLFYSVGIGQISSEVPQNLSASRPQDRQFILSSKKLLLSDSGFYLCAWSRGGMGYGYTFGSGTRLTVV.

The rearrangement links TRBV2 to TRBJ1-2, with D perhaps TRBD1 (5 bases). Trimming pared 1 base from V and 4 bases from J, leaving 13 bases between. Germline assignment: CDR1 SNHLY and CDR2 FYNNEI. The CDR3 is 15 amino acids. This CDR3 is CASSEEIGQGYGYTF. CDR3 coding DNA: TGTGCCAGCAGTGAAGAAATCGGGCAGGGCTATGGCTACACCTTC.

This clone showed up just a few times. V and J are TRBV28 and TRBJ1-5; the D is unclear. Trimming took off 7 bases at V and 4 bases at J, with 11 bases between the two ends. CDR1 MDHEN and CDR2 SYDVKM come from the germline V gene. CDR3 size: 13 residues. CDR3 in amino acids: CASMFVRNQPQHF. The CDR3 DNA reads TGTGCCAGCATGTTTGTCCGAAATCAGCCCCAGCATTTT.

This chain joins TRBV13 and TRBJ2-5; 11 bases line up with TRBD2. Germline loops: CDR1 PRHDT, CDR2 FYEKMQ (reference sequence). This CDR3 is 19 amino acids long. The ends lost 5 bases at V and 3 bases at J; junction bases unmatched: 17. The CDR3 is CASSQEGTSGSYREETQYF. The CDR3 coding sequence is TGTGCCAGCAGCCAAGAGGGTACTAGCGGGAGTTATAGAGAAGAGACCCAGTACTTC.

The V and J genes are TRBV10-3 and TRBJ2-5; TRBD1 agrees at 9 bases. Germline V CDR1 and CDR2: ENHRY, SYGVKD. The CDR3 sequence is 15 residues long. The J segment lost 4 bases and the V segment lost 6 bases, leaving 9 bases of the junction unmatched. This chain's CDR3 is CAISLVGQGLETQYF. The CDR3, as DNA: TGTGCCATCAGCCTGGTTGGACAGGGGCTAGAGACCCAGTACTTC.